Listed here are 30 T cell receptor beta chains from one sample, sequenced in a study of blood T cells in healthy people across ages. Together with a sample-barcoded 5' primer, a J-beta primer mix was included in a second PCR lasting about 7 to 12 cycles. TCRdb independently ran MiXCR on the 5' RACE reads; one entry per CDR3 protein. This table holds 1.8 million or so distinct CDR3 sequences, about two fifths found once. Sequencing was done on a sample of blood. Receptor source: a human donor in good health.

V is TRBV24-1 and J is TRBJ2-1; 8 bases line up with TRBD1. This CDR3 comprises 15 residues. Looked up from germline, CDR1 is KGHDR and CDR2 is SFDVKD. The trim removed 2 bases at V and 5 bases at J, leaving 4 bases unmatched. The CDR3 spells CATSDWTGIHNEQFF. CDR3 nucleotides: TGTGCCACCAGTGATTGGACAGGGATCCACAATGAGCAGTTCTTC.

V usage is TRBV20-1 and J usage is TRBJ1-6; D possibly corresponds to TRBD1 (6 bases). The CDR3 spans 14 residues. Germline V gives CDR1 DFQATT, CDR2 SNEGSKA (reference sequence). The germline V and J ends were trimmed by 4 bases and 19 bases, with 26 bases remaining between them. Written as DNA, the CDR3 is TGCAGTGCTAAACTGGGGGCGAGAAGTTCACCCCCTCACTTT. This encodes CSAKLGARSSPPHF.

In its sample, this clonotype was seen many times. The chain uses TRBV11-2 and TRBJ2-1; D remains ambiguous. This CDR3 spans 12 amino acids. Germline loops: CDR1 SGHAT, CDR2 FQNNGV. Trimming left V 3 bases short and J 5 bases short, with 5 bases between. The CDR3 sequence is CASSFADNEQFF. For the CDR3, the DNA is TGTGCCAGCAGCTTCGCCGACAATGAGCAGTTCTTC.

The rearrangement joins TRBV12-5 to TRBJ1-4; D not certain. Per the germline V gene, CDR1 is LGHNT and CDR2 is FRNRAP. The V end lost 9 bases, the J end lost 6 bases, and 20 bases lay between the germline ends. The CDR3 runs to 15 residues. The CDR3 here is CASAPFFPGDEKLFF. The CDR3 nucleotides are TGTGCTAGCGCGCCCTTTTTCCCCGGAGATGAAAAACTGTTTTTT.

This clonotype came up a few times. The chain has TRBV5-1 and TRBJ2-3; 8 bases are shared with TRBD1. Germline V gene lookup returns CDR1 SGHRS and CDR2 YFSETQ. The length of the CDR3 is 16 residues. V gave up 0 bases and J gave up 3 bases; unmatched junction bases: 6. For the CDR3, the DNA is TGCGCCAGCAGCTTGGTTTTCAGGGGGCCTACAGATACGCAGTATTTT. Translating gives CASSLVFRGPTDTQYF.

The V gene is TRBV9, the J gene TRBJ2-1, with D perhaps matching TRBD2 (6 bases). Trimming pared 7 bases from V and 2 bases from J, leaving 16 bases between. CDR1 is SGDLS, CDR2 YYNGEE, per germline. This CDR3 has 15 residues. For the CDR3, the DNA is TGTGCCAGCGGCCCACGGGGGTTAACCTACAATGAGCAGTTCTTC. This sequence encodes CASGPRGLTYNEQFF.

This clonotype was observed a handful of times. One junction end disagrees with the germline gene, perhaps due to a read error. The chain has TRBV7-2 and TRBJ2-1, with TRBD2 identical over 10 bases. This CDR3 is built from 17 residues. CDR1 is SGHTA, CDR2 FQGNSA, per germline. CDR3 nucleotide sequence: TGTGCCAGCGGCTTAGCGGGGGGCTCACCACCCTACAATGAGCAGTTCTTC. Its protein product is CASGLAGGSPPYNEQFF.

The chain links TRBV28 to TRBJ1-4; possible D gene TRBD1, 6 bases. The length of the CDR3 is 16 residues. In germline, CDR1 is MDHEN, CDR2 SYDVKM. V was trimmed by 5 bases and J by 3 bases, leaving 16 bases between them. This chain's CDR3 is CASSISSGGSNEKLFF. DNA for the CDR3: TGTGCCAGCAGTATTTCAAGTGGGGGCTCTAATGAAAAACTGTTTTTT.

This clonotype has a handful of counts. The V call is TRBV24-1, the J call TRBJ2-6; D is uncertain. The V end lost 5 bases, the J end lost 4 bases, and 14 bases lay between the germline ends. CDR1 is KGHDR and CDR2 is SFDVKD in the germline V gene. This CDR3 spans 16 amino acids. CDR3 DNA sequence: TGTGCCACCAGTGGGGCAGGAATTCTGGGGGCCAACGTCCTGACTTTC. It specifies CATSGAGILGANVLTF.

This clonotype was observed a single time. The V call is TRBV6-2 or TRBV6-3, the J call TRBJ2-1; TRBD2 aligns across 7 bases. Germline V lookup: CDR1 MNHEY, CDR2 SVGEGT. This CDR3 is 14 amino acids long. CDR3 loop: CASALSGDYNEQFF. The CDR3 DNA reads TGTGCTTCGGCGTTGAGCGGGGACTACAATGAGCAGTTCTTC.

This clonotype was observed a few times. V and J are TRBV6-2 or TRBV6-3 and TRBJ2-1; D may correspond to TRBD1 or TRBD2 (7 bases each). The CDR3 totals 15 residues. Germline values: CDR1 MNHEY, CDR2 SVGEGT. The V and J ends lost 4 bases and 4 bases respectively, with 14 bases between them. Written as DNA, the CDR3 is TGTGCCAGCAGTTTAGAGCGGGGACAGTACAATGAGCAGTTCTTC. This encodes CASSLERGQYNEQFF.

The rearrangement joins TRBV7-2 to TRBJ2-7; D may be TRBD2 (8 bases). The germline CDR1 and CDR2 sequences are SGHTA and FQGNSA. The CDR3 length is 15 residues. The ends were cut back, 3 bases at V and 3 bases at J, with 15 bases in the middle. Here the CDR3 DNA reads TGTGCCAGCAGCTTTCGCGGGGGGACAGACTACGAGCAGTACTTC. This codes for CASSFRGGTDYEQYF.

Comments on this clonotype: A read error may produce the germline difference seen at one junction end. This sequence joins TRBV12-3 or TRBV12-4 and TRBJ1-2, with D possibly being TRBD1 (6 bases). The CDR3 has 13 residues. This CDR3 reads CTSSLGQGNGYTF. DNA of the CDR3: TGTACCAGCAGTTTGGGCCAGGGGAATGGCTACACCTTC.

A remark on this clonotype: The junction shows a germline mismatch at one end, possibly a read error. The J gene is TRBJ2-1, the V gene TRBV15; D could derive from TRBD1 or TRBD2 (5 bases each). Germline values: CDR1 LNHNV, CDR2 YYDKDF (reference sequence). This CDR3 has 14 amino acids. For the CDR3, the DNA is TGTGCCACCAGCAGACCGGGACGCTACAATGAGCGGTTCTTC. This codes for CATSRPGRYNERFF.

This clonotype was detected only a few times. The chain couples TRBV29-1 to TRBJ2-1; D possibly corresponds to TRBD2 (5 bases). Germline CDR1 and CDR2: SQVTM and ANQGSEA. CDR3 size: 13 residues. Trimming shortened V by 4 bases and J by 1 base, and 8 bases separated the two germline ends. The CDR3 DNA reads TGCAGCGTTGCCGGGGAATCCTACAATGAGCAGTTCTTC. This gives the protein CSVAGESYNEQFF.

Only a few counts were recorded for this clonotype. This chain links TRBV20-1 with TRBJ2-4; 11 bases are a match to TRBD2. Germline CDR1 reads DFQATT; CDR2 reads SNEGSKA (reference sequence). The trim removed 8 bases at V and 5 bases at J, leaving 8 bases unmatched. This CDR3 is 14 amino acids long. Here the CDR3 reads CSRALLAGENIQYF. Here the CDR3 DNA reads TGCAGTCGGGCCTTACTAGCGGGGGAAAACATTCAGTACTTC.

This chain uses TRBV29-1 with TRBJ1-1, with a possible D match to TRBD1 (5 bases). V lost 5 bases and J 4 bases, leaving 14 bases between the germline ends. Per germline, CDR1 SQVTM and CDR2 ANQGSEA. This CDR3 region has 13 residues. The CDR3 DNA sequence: TGCAGCGTTCATTCAGGGATGGGCACTGAAGCTTTCTTT. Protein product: CSVHSGMGTEAFF. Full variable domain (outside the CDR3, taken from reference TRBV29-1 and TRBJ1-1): SAVISQKPSRDICQRGTSLTIQCQVDSQVTMMFWYRQQPGQSLTLIATANQGSEATYESGFVIDKFPISRPNLTFSTLTVSNMSPEDSSIYLCSVHSGMGTEAFFGQGTRLTVV.

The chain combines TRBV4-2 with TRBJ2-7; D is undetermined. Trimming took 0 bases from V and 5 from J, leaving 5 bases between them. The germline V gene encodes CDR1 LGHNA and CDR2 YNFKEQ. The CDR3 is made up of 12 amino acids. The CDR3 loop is CASSQDTHEQYF. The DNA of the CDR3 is TGTGCCAGCAGCCAAGATACTCACGAGCAGTACTTC.

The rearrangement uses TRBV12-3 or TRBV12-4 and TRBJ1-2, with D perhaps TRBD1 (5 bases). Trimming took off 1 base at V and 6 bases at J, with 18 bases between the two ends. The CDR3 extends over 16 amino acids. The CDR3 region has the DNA TGTGCCAGCAGTTTAGGTCCGGTCGGGGGGTACGATGGCTACACCTTC. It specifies CASSLGPVGGYDGYTF.

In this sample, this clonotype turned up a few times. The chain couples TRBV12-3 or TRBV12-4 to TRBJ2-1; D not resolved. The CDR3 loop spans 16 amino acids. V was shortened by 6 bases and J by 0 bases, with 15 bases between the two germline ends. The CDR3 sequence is CASSLSHPSSYNEQFF. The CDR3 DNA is TGTGCCAGCAGCCTGTCGCACCCGAGCTCCTACAATGAGCAGTTCTTC.

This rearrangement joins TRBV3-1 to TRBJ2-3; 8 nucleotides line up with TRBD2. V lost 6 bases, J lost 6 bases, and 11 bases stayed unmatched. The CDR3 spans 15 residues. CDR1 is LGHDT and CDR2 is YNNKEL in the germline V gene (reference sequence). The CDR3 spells CASSQRLAGFDTQYF. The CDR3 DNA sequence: TGTGCCAGCAGTCAACGGTTAGCGGGGTTCGATACGCAGTATTTT.

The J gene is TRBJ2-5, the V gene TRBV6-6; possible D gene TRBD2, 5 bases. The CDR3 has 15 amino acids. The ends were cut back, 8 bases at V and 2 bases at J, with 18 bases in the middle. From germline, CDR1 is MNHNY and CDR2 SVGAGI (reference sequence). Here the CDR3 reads CASLDGRGYQETQYF. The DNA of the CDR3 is TGTGCCAGCCTTGATGGACGGGGATATCAAGAGACCCAGTACTTC.

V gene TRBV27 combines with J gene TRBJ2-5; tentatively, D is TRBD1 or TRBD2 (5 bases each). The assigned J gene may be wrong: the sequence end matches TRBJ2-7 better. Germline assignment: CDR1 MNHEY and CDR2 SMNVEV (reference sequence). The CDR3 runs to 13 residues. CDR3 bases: TGTGCCAGCAGTTTAATTTGGGGGAACGAGCAGTACTTC. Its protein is CASSLIWGNEQYF.

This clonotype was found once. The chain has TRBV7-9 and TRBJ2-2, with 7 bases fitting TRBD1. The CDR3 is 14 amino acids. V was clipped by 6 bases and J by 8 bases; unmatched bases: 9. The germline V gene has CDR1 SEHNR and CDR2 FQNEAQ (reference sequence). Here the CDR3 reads CASRDPTGPGELFF. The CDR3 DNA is TGTGCCAGCAGAGACCCGACAGGGCCTGGGGAGCTGTTTTTT. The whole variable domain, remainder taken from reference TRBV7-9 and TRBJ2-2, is DTGVSQNPRHKITKRGQNVTFRCDPISEHNRLYWYRQTLGQGPEFLTYFQNEAQLEKSRLLSDRFSAERPKGSFSTLEIQRTEQGDSAMYLCASRDPTGPGELFFGEGSRLTVL.

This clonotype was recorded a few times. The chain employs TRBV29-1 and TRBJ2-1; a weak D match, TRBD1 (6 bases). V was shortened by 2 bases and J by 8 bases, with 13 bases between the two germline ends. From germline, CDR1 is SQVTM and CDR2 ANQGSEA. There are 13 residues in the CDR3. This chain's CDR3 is CSVEFGDIYEQFF. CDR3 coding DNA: TGCAGCGTTGAATTCGGGGACATCTATGAGCAGTTCTTC.

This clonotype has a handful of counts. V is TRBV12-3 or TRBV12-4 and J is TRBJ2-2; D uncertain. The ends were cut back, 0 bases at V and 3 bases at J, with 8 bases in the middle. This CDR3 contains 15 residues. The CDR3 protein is CASSLAARDTGELFF. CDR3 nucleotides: TGTGCCAGCAGTTTAGCGGCACGGGACACCGGGGAGCTGTTTTTT.

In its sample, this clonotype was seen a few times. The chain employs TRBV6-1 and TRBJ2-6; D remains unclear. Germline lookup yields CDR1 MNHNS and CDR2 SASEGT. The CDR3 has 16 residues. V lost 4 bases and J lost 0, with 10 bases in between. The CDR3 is CASSALGYSGANVLTF. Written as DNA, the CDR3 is TGTGCCAGCAGTGCCTTAGGCTACTCTGGGGCCAACGTCCTGACTTTC.

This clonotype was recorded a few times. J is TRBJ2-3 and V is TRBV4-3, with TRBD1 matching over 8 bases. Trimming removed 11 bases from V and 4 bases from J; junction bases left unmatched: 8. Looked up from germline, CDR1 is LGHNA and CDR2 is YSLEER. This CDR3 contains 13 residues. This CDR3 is CAQGPQGADTQYF. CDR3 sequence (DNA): TGCGCCCAGGGGCCACAGGGGGCAGATACGCAGTATTTT.

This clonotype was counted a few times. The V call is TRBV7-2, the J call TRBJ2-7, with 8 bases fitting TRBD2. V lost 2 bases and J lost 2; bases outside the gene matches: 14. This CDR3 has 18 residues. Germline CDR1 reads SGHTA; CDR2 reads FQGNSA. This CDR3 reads CASSLRAGGGPNTYEQYF. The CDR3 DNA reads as TGTGCCAGCAGCTTAAGGGCGGGCGGGGGGCCCAACACCTACGAGCAGTACTTC.

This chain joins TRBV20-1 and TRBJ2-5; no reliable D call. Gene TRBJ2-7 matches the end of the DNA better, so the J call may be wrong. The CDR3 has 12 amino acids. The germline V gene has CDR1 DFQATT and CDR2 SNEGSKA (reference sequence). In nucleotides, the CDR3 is TGCAGTGCTAGCTTCCCTACCGACGAGCAGTACTTC. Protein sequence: CSASFPTDEQYF.